This T cell receptor (beta chain) was identified in a study of regulatory T cells in long-lasting Graves disease. This clonotype has at least ten counts. The CDR3 is 15 amino acids. Looked up from germline, CDR1 is SQVTM and CDR2 is ANQGSEA. Trimming shortened V by 8 bases and J by 7 bases, and 26 bases separated the two germline ends. Combining iRepertoire HTBI primers with Arm-PCR of CDR3 regions, the authors built TCR beta libraries. TCRdb reanalysed the multiplex PCR reads using MiXCR and keeps one entry per CDR3 protein. The data show 420,000 or so distinct CDR3 sequences, roughly a quarter seen once. This sample's time point: persistent/refractory GD, antithyroid drugs over 5 years with positive TRAb. TCR sequences were obtained from RNA taken from PBMCs.

The receptor was derived from a female donor with Graves disease. The specimen was peripheral blood mononuclear cells (PBMCs), collected when the disease was refractory, from a patient treated with antithyroid drugs. The chain recombines TRBV29-1 with TRBJ1-2, with TRBD1 as a possible D gene (6 bases). This CDR3 reads CSIPTTGNSLRGYTF. The CDR3 nucleotides are TGCAGCATACCGACTACAGGGAACTCTCTACGTGGCTACACCTTC. Full variable domain (rest looked up from reference TRBV29-1 and TRBJ1-2): SAVISQKPSRDICQRGTSLTIQCQVDSQVTMMFWYRQQPGQSLTLIATANQGSEATYESGFVIDKFPISRPNLTFSTLTVSNMSPEDSSIYLCSIPTTGNSLRGYTFGSGTRLTVV.